The 26 T cell receptor beta chains below come from one sample, sequenced in a study of blood T cell repertoires in COVID-19. Clones were sequenced by immunoSEQ multiplex PCR, and TCRdb holds only the in-frame ones, with some missing. Of some 200,000 clones listed, around 80% are singletons. Source material: peripheral blood. These receptor sequences come from a young man with active or convalescent COVID-19.

The chain combines TRBV27 with TRBJ1-4; no firm D call. This CDR3 has 15 residues. Germline V gene data show CDR1 as MNHEY and CDR2 as SMNVEV (reference sequence). The germline V and J ends were trimmed by 0 bases and 0 bases, with 5 bases remaining between them. The CDR3 reads CASSLSLATNEKLFF. The CDR3, as DNA: TGTGCCAGCAGTTTATCGTTAGCAACTAATGAAAAACTGTTTTTT.

This clone was detected only once. J is TRBJ1-5 and V is TRBV30; the match to TRBD1 covers 8 bases. The CDR3 contains 13 residues. Germline V gene lookup returns CDR1 GTSNPN and CDR2 SVGIG (reference sequence). Losses at the gene ends were 3 bases for V and 5 bases for J; bases not matched to a gene: 3. The CDR3 protein is CAWSVDRDQPQHF. DNA of the CDR3: TGTGCCTGGAGCGTGGACAGGGATCAGCCCCAGCATTTT.

V usage is TRBV4-1 and J usage is TRBJ1-3; D perhaps matches TRBD1 (5 bases). V was clipped by 1 base and J by 0 bases, with 10 bases between them. This CDR3 spans 16 amino acids. Per germline, CDR1 MGHRA and CDR2 YSYEKL. The CDR3 region is CASSQVAGYSGNTIYF. The CDR3 bases are TGCGCCAGCAGCCAAGTAGCAGGGTACTCTGGAAACACCATATATTTT.

The gene calls are TRBV10-3 and TRBJ1-1; a possible D gene is TRBD1 (6 bases). V was cut by 3 bases and J by 6 bases, with 14 bases left in between. The germline V gene has CDR1 ENHRY and CDR2 SYGVKD. The CDR3 extends over 14 amino acids. CDR3 in DNA: TGTGCCATCAGTGAACGACAGGAATGGGCTGAAGCTTTCTTT. Translated, it gives CAISERQEWAEAFF.

This clone showed up just once. The rearrangement joins TRBV7-9 to TRBJ2-5; 11 bases are a match to TRBD2. CDR1 and CDR2 from the germline V gene are SEHNR and FQNEAQ (reference sequence). Trimming took 0 bases from V and 4 from J; bases not matched to a gene: 10. The CDR3 covers 18 residues. The CDR3, as DNA: TGTGCCAGCAGCTTAGCCAGACTAGCGGGGCCGTCTCTAGAGACCCAGTACTTC. As protein: CASSLARLAGPSLETQYF.

In DNA form, the CDR3 reads TGTGCCAGCAGCGATCGGACTAGCGGGGTAGGCAATGAGCAGTTCTTC. Translated, it gives CASSDRTSGVGNEQFF. The V call is TRBV9, the J call TRBJ2-1, with 12 bases identical to TRBD2. Germline V gives CDR1 SGDLS, CDR2 YYNGEE. The CDR3 has 16 residues. The junction had 7 bases not matched to a gene; V was cut back by 3 bases and J by 6 bases.

The J gene is TRBJ2-2, the V gene TRBV18, with unresolved D. V lost 2 bases and J lost 4, with 11 bases in between. CDR1 KGHSH and CDR2 LQKENI come from the germline V gene. The CDR3 extends over 15 amino acids. CDR3 in amino acids: CASSPGVGTTGELFF. Here the CDR3 DNA reads TGTGCCAGCTCACCAGGAGTTGGTACCACCGGGGAGCTGTTTTTT.

Remarks on this clone: Additional DNA sequences in this sample encode the identical CDR3. V and J are TRBV19 and TRBJ2-1; D perhaps matches TRBD1 (8 bases). There are 15 residues in the CDR3. Germline loops: CDR1 LNHDA, CDR2 SQIVND (reference sequence). V was shortened by 5 bases and J by 7 bases, with 18 bases between the two germline ends. The CDR3 nucleotides are TGTGCCAGTAGTCCCCGAGACAGGGGAGGGAATGAGCAGTTCTTC. This encodes CASSPRDRGGNEQFF.

V is TRBV7-2 and J is TRBJ2-3; D might be TRBD2 (6 bases). This CDR3 is 15 amino acids long. The germline V gene has CDR1 SGHTA and CDR2 FQGNSA. Trimming removed 1 base at V and 4 bases at J, with 12 bases between. CDR3 in DNA: TGTGCCAGCAGCTTAGGCGGAGGGCTCGCAGATACGCAGTATTTT. It specifies CASSLGGGLADTQYF.

The rearrangement links TRBV30 to TRBJ1-2; D is ambiguous. This CDR3 has 12 amino acids. Germline assignment: CDR1 GTSNPN and CDR2 SVGIG (reference sequence). The V gene lost 0 bases and the J gene lost 5 bases, with 7 bases spanning the gap. In DNA form, the CDR3 reads TGTGCCTGGAGTGTACGAGGATATGGCTACACCTTC. This translates into CAWSVRGYGYTF. The complete variable domain, with remaining parts taken from reference TRBV30 and TRBJ1-2, reads SQTIHQWPATLVQPVGSPLSLECTVEGTSNPNLYWYRQAAGRGLQLLFYSVGIGQISSEVPQNLSASRPQDRQFILSSKKLLLSDSGFYLCAWSVRGYGYTFGSGTRLTVV.

The rearrangement joins TRBV2 to TRBJ1-6; no firm D call. Germline V gene lookup returns CDR1 SNHLY and CDR2 FYNNEI. V lost 4 bases and J lost 5, with 9 bases in between. The length of the CDR3 is 14 residues. The CDR3: CASSATLNNSPLHF. CDR3 bases: TGTGCCAGCAGTGCGACACTTAATAATTCACCCCTCCACTTT. The entire variable domain, with the rest obtained from reference TRBV2 and TRBJ1-6, is as follows: EPEVTQTPSHQVTQMGQEVILRCVPISNHLYFYWYRQILGQKVEFLVSFYNNEISEKSEIFDDQFSVERPDGSNFTLKIRSTKLEDSAMYFCASSATLNNSPLHFGNGTRLTVT.

The V call is TRBV11-3, the J call TRBJ2-7; TRBD1 agrees at 7 bases. The germline CDR1 and CDR2 sequences are SGHNT and YENEEA. V trimming: 3 bases; J trimming: 1 base; junction bases outside the gene matches: 9. CDR3 length: 16 residues. As DNA, the CDR3 is TGTGCCAGCAGCTTTGCTCGGACAGGTTCTTCCTACGAGCAGTACTTC. This encodes CASSFARTGSSYEQYF.

The rearrangement joins TRBV7-2 to TRBJ1-1; 12 bases line up with TRBD1. CDR1 is SGHTA, CDR2 FQGNSA, per germline. This CDR3 spans 14 amino acids. V shed 5 bases and J 8 bases; nucleotides not matched to a gene: 6. The CDR3 sequence is CASSLLGTGGEAFF. As DNA, the CDR3 is TGTGCCAGCAGCCTTCTCGGGACAGGGGGCGAAGCTTTCTTT.

The V call is TRBV4-1, the J call TRBJ1-2, with TRBD1 matching over 11 bases. V trimming: 1 base; J trimming: 1 base; junction bases outside the gene matches: 2. In germline, CDR1 is MGHRA, CDR2 YSYEKL. CDR3 length equals 16 residues. CDR3 DNA: TGCGCCAGCAGCCAAGGGACAGGGGGCATTAACTATGGCTACACCTTC. Its protein is CASSQGTGGINYGYTF.

This chain uses TRBV3-1 (or the pseudogene TRBV3-2) with TRBJ1-5, with D possibly TRBD1 on 5 matching bases. This CDR3 region has 17 residues. Germline CDR1 LGHDT, CDR2 YNNKEL (reference sequence). V dropped 4 bases and J dropped 2 bases, with 18 bases sitting between them. CDR3 in amino acids: CASSPRAGRLGNQPQHF. Written as DNA, the CDR3 is TGTGCCAGCAGCCCTCGCGCAGGGCGGTTGGGCAATCAGCCCCAGCATTTT.

The chain employs TRBV7-2 and TRBJ2-5, with D perhaps matching TRBD2 (5 bases). The CDR3 has 15 residues. The V end lost 5 bases, the J end lost 2 bases, and 15 bases lay between the germline ends. Germline V gene lookup returns CDR1 SGHTA and CDR2 FQGNSA. The CDR3 sequence: CASSGGGSVQETQYF. The CDR3 coding sequence is TGTGCCAGCAGCGGTGGAGGTTCAGTTCAAGAGACCCAGTACTTC.

J is TRBJ1-1 and V is TRBV11-2; 8 bases line up with TRBD1. Germline V gene sequence: CDR1 SGHAT, CDR2 FQNNGV. The length of the CDR3 is 13 residues. Germline trimming cut 4 bases from V and 4 bases from J; bases unmatched to any gene: 2. CDR3 amino acids: CASSSDRVTEAFF. The CDR3 region has the DNA TGTGCCAGCAGCTCGGACAGGGTCACTGAAGCTTTCTTT.

The chain couples TRBV6-5 to TRBJ1-2; 8 nucleotides match TRBD1. The CDR3 consists of 14 residues. Per germline, CDR1 MNHEY and CDR2 SVGAGI. J gave up 6 bases and V 4 bases, and 7 bases lay outside the gene matches. The DNA of the CDR3 is TGTGCCAGCAGTTCGCACCTGGACAGGGATGGCTACACCTTC. Translated: CASSSHLDRDGYTF.

J is TRBJ1-1 and V is TRBV7-2; 9 nucleotides align to TRBD1. The CDR3 extends over 14 amino acids. V gave up 5 bases and J gave up 1 base; unmatched junction bases: 2. Germline V CDR1 and CDR2: SGHTA, FQGNSA. CDR3 amino acids: CASSGQGRNTEAFF. Written as DNA, the CDR3 is TGTGCCAGCAGCGGACAGGGGCGGAACACTGAAGCTTTCTTT.

This chain uses TRBV19 with TRBJ2-7, with 11 bases that match TRBD1. Germline V gene lookup returns CDR1 LNHDA and CDR2 SQIVND (reference sequence). Losses at the gene ends were 5 bases for V and 4 bases for J; bases not matched to a gene: 10. There are 16 residues in the CDR3. The chain's CDR3 is CASSPLLGTGGYEQYF. The CDR3 region has the DNA TGTGCCAGTAGTCCTCTCTTGGGGACAGGGGGTTACGAGCAGTACTTC.

This clone was seen just once. This chain uses TRBV10-3 with TRBJ2-5; maybe TRBD1 (7 bases). Germline V gives CDR1 ENHRY, CDR2 SYGVKD. V was clipped by 3 bases and J by 4 bases, with 12 bases between them. CDR3 length: 14 residues. The CDR3 DNA follows: TGTGCCATCAGTGACCAGGGGGGCCGAGAGACCCAGTACTTC. It codes for CAISDQGGRETQYF.

This sequence joins TRBV6-5 and TRBJ1-1, with TRBD1 as a possible D gene (5 bases). The CDR3 loop spans 15 amino acids. Germline CDR1 MNHEY, CDR2 SVGAGI. Deletions cut 10 bases from V and 3 bases from J, with 21 bases between. CDR3 amino acids: CAIRAERGSYTEAFF. CDR3 nucleotides: TGTGCCATTCGGGCAGAAAGGGGAAGCTACACTGAAGCTTTCTTT.

The CDR3 nucleotides are TGTGCCAGCAGGGGCACAGGCCCCACTGAAGCTTTCTTT. This translates into CASRGTGPTEAFF. The chain is built from TRBV7-8 and TRBJ1-1; a possible D gene is TRBD1 (5 bases). Germline V gives CDR1 SGHVS, CDR2 FQNEAQ. The CDR3 extends over 13 amino acids. The V end was cut by 6 bases, the J end by 4 bases, with 12 bases between.

This clone appeared a single time. This chain links TRBV9 with TRBJ2-3; 9 bases map to TRBD2. J lost 0 bases, V lost 4 bases, and 15 bases had no gene match. The CDR3 runs 19 residues. Germline CDR1 reads SGDLS; CDR2 reads YYNGEE. The CDR3, as DNA: TGTGCCAGCAGCCCCCCCTTGGGCGGGGGGGCCCGTAGCACAGATACGCAGTATTTT. Residues: CASSPPLGGGARSTDTQYF.

The genes are TRBV5-4 and TRBJ1-4, with 8 nucleotides matching TRBD1. Trimming removed 2 bases from V and 7 bases from J; junction bases left unmatched: 10. The CDR3 spans 16 residues. Germline loops: CDR1 SGHNT, CDR2 YYREEE (reference sequence). The CDR3, as DNA: TGTGCCAGCAGCTTCGGACAGGGAATCAAGAGTGAAAAACTGTTTTTT. It yields the protein CASSFGQGIKSEKLFF.

This clone was found a few times. V and J are TRBV27 and TRBJ2-2, with D unresolved. This CDR3 has 17 amino acids. Trimming stripped 6 bases from V and 0 bases from J, with 17 bases between. CDR1 MNHEY and CDR2 SMNVEV come from the germline V gene (reference sequence). Written as DNA, the CDR3 is TGTGCCAGCAGCCCCAGAATTTGGGCCGCGAACACCGGGGAGCTGTTTTTT. Its translation: CASSPRIWAANTGELFF.